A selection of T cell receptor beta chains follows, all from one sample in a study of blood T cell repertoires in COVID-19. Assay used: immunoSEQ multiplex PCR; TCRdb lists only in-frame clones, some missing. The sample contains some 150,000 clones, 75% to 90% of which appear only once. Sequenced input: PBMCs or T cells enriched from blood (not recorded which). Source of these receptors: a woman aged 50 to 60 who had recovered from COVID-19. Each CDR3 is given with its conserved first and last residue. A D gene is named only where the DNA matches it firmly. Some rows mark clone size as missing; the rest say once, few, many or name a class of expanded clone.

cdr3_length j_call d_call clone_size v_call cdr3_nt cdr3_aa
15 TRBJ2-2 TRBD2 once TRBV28 TGTGCCAGCAGTTCGGGGGGGACCAACACCGGGGAGCTGTTTTTT CASSSGGTNTGELFF
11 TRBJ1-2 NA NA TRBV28 TGTGCCAGCAGTTACAGGGATGGCTACACCTTC CASSYRDGYTF
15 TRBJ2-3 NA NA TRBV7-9 TGTGCCAGCAGTTGGTCGGGGGAGCAGCGGGATACGCAGTATTTT CASSWSGEQRDTQYF
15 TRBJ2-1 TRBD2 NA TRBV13 TGTGCCAGCAGCTTAAGGCGGGAGGGATACAATGAGCAGTTCTTC CASSLRREGYNEQFF
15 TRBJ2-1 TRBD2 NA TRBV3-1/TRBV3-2 TGTGCCAGCAGCCAGGGGGGACTAGTCTACAATGAGCAGTTCTTC CASSQGGLVYNEQFF
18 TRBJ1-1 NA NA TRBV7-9 TGTGCCAGCAGTTCCGCAGGGGCCAGGGCGCTGAAAAACACTGAAGCTTTCTTT CASSSAGARALKNTEAFF
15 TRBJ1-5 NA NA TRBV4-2 TGTGCCAGCAGCCACCGGGATAATAGCAATCAGCCCCAGCATTTT CASSHRDNSNQPQHF
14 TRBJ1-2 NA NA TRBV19 TGTGCCAGTAGTACTCGACAGTATTTCTATGGCTACACCTTC CASSTRQYFYGYTF
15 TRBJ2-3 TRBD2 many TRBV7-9 TGTGCCAGCATCCCCGCGGCGGGAGGCACAGATACGCAGTATTTT CASIPAAGGTDTQYF
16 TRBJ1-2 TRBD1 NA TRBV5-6 TGTGCCAGCAGCCCCCCTGCTTGGGGACAGAACTATGGCTACACCTTC CASSPPAWGQNYGYTF
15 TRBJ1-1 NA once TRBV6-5 TGTGCCAGCAGTTACTCGGGTAGGAGAGGCCCTGAAGCTTTCTTT CASSYSGRRGPEAFF
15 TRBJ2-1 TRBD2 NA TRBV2 TGTGCCAGCAGGGATGGGACTAGCGGGGGGGATGAGCAGTTCTTC CASRDGTSGGDEQFF
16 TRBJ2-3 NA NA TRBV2 TGTGCCAGCAGTGAAATGCTGGGCCCTAGCACAGATACGCAGTATTTT CASSEMLGPSTDTQYF
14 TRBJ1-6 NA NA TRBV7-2 TGTGCCAGCAGCTTAGGGCCGTTAAATTCACCCCTCCACTTT CASSLGPLNSPLHF
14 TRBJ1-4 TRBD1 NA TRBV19 TGTGCCAGTACCCCGGGACAGGCTAATGAAAAACTGTTTTTT CASTPGQANEKLFF
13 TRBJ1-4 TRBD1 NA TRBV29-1 TGCAGCGTTCAGGACAGGGGGACCGAAAAACTGTTTTTT CSVQDRGTEKLFF
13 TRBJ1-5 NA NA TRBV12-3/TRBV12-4 TGTGCCAGCAATGGGCAGCAGAATCAGCCCCAGCATTTT CASNGQQNQPQHF
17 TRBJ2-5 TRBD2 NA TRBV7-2 TGTGCCAGCAGCCTACGGGTCGCAGCGGGAGGGGGAGAGACCCAGTACTTC CASSLRVAAGGGETQYF
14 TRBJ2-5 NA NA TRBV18 TGTGCCAGCTCACCACCGTTCGGCCAAGAGACCCAGTACTTC CASSPPFGQETQYF
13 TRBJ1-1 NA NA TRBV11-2 TGTGCCAGCAGCCTCTCGGGGAACACTGAAGCTTTCTTT CASSLSGNTEAFF
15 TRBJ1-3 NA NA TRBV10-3 TGTGCCATCAGTGGTTGGGGGCTCTCTGGAAACACCATATATTTT CAISGWGLSGNTIYF
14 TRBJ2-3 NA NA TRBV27 TGTGCCAGCCCTCCCCGGTACAGCACAGATACGCAGTATTTT CASPPRYSTDTQYF
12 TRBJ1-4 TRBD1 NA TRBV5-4 TGTGCCAGCAGCTCACCTCCGGGACAGCTGTTTTTT CASSSPPGQLFF
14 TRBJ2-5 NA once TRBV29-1 TGCAGCGTTGAAGCGGTCCACCTAAAGGAGACCCAGTACTTC CSVEAVHLKETQYF
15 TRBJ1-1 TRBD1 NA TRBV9 TGTGCCAGCAGCGAATACGGGGACAGGAGCGTCGGAGCTTTCTTT CASSEYGDRSVGAFF
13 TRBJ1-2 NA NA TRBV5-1 TGCGCCAGCAGCTTGGTAGGGGAGGGTGGCTACACCTTC CASSLVGEGGYTF
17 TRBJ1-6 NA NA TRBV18 TGTGCCAGCTCACCCTCTCCCTCTGAAATCTCGGATTCACCCCTCCACTTT CASSPSPSEISDSPLHF
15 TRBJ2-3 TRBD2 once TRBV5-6 TGTGCCAGCAGCCCGAGCGGGGACCCAAGGGATACGCAGTATTTT CASSPSGDPRDTQYF
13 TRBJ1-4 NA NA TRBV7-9 TGTGCCAGCAGCTTCTTTACTAATGAAAAACTGTTTTTT CASSFFTNEKLFF
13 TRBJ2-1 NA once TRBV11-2 TGTGCCAGCAGCCTAGCATGGGGCGATGAGCAGTTCTTC CASSLAWGDEQFF
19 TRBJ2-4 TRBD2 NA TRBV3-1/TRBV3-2 TGTGCCAGCAGCCCTTCCGAGGGGCTAGCGGGAGGGCCGCAGAACATTCAGTACTTC CASSPSEGLAGGPQNIQYF
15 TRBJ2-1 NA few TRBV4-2 TGTGCCAGCAGCCCCGACAGGAGCTCCTACAATGAGCAGTTCTTC CASSPDRSSYNEQFF
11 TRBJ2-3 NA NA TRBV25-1 TGTGCCAGCAGCCCAGCAGATACGCAGTATTTT CASSPADTQYF
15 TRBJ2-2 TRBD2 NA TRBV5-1 TGCGCCAGCAGCCGACTAGCGGACAACACCGGGGAGCTGTTTTTT CASSRLADNTGELFF
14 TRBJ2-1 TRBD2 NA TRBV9 TGTGCCAGCAGCGGGAGACTAGCGGTAAATGAGCAGTTCTTC CASSGRLAVNEQFF
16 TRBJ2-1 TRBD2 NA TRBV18 TGTGCCAGCTCACCACCGCTTAGCGGGATAGGCAATGAGCAGTTCTTC CASSPPLSGIGNEQFF
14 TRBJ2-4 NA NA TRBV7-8 TGTGCCAGCAGCTTAGGCAGGGCGAAAAACATTCAGTACTTC CASSLGRAKNIQYF
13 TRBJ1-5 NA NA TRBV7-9 TGTGCCAGCAGCCCTCACGGGAATCAGCCCCAGCATTTT CASSPHGNQPQHF
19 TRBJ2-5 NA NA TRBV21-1 TGTGCCAGCAGCAAAGGGGGGCCCGACAGGGGGCCGACGTGGGAGACCCAGTACTTC CASSKGGPDRGPTWETQYF
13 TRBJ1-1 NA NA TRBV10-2 TGCGCCAGCAGTGCCAACCAGAACGCTGAAGCTTTCTTT CASSANQNAEAFF
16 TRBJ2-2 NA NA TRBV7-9 TGTGCCAGCAGCTTAAGCGGCCGTTCGAACACCGGGGAGCTGTTTTTT CASSLSGRSNTGELFF